Presented here are 20 T cell receptor beta chains from one specimen sequenced in a study of CD8 T cells in Susac syndrome. Random hexamers were used to reverse transcribe the RNA input (about 0.5 to 1 ug). One entry per CDR3 protein, called by TCRdb with MiXCR from the immunoSEQ multiplex PCR reads. Altogether 95,000 to 150,000 distinct CDR3 sequences are present, roughly 94% being singletons, with the ten largest covering 0.28%. Sequenced material: CD8+ T cells from PBMCs. Receptor source: a human donor with Susac syndrome.

This sequence joins TRBV6-5 and TRBJ1-1; D uncertain. CDR3 length equals 12 residues. In germline, CDR1 is MNHEY, CDR2 SVGAGI. V lost 0 bases and J 7 bases, leaving 6 bases between the germline ends. CDR3 loop: CASSYSTSEAFF. Written as DNA, the CDR3 is TGTGCCAGCAGTTACTCAACAAGTGAAGCTTTCTTT.

The chain employs TRBV11-2 and TRBJ2-7, with D perhaps assigned TRBD1 or TRBD2 (5 bases each). The V end lost 2 bases, the J end lost 6 bases, and 8 bases lay between the germline ends. The length of the CDR3 is 12 residues. Germline values: CDR1 SGHAT, CDR2 FQNNGV. The chain's CDR3 is CASSLQGVEQYF. The CDR3 bases are TGTGCCAGCAGCTTACAGGGAGTCGAGCAGTACTTC.

The gene calls are TRBV18 and TRBJ2-5; D is undetermined. Germline V lookup: CDR1 KGHSH, CDR2 LQKENI. The CDR3 spans 15 residues. Trimming pared 0 bases from V and 5 bases from J, leaving 13 bases between. The CDR3 DNA follows: TGTGCCAGCTCACCACCGGTAGCAGGCAGTGAGACCCAGTACTTC. This codes for CASSPPVAGSETQYF.

J is TRBJ1-1 and V is TRBV29-1; TRBD1 aligns across 7 bases. J was trimmed by 5 bases and V by 6 bases; bases with no gene match: 3. The CDR3 runs 11 residues. Looked up from germline, CDR1 is SQVTM and CDR2 is ANQGSEA. DNA of the CDR3: TGCAGCGTCCAGGGGGAGACTGAAGCTTTCTTT. Its protein product is CSVQGETEAFF.

For the CDR3, the DNA is TGTGCCAGCAGCTCCGCCAGCGGGAAAACCCTCTATGGCTACACCTTC. Amino acids: CASSSASGKTLYGYTF. The gene calls are TRBV7-8 and TRBJ1-2; no definite D call. The germline gives CDR1 SGHVS, CDR2 FQNEAQ. V was trimmed by 4 bases and J by 4 bases, leaving 19 bases between them. This CDR3 is 16 amino acids long.

This chain joins TRBV13 and TRBJ1-1; TRBD1 is a possible D gene (6 bases). The V and J ends lost 5 bases and 3 bases respectively, with 7 bases between them. The length of the CDR3 is 12 residues. Looked up from germline, CDR1 is PRHDT and CDR2 is FYEKMQ (reference sequence). CDR3 DNA: TGTGCCAGCAGCCCAGGGGACACTGAAGCTTTCTTT. Its protein product is CASSPGDTEAFF.

This clonotype occurred once. The chain recombines TRBV3-1 with TRBJ1-2, with unresolved D. The germline gives CDR1 LGHDT, CDR2 YNNKEL (reference sequence). There are 11 residues in the CDR3. V gave up 6 bases and J gave up 7 bases, with 9 bases separating them. The DNA of the CDR3 is TGTGCCAGCAGTTTAGGGTTTGGCTACACCTTC. The encoded protein is CASSLGFGYTF.

The chain has TRBV20-1 and TRBJ2-5, with 8 bases matching TRBD1. Germline CDR1 DFQATT, CDR2 SNEGSKA (reference sequence). Trimming at V came to 1 base and at J to 0 bases, leaving 13 bases not matched to a gene. CDR3 size: 18 residues. CDR3 in amino acids: CSARGTGSEQGDQETQYF. Written as DNA, the CDR3 is TGCAGTGCTAGAGGGACAGGGAGCGAGCAGGGGGACCAAGAGACCCAGTACTTC.

The V call is TRBV20-1, the J call TRBJ2-2; a weak D match, TRBD2 (5 bases). CDR1 is DFQATT, CDR2 SNEGSKA, per germline (reference sequence). The length of the CDR3 is 16 residues. V lost 0 bases, J lost 4 bases, and 15 bases lay in between. CDR3 in DNA: TGCAGTGCTAGAGATCCTGCGAGGGAAGGCACCGGGGAGCTGTTTTTT. It yields the protein CSARDPAREGTGELFF.

This clonotype was observed a single time. The genes are TRBV20-1 and TRBJ1-5, with D unclear. With 3 bases removed from V and 2 bases from J, the gap between germline ends came to 8 bases. This CDR3 is built from 13 residues. Germline assignment: CDR1 DFQATT and CDR2 SNEGSKA (reference sequence). The CDR3 coding sequence is TGCAGTGCTAGGGGCCGGGGCAATCAGCCCCAGCATTTT. It translates to CSARGRGNQPQHF.

This chain uses TRBV5-1 with TRBJ2-7, with no clear D. V lost 0 bases to trimming and J lost 2 bases, with 12 bases between them. CDR1 and CDR2 from the germline V gene are SGHRS and YFSETQ. The CDR3 extends over 15 amino acids. The CDR3 region is CASSLGLQQAYEQYF. CDR3 nucleotides: TGCGCCAGCAGCTTGGGACTCCAGCAAGCCTACGAGCAGTACTTC.

This CDR3 reads CASSSPGQGYGYTF. CDR3 DNA: TGTGCCAGCAGCTCGCCGGGACAGGGGTATGGCTACACCTTC. The gene calls are TRBV7-9 and TRBJ1-2; 10 positions agree with TRBD1. CDR1 is SEHNR, CDR2 FQNEAQ, per germline (reference sequence). Trimming at V came to 4 bases and at J to 5 bases, leaving 4 bases not matched to a gene. This CDR3 has 14 amino acids.

CDR3 nucleotide sequence: TGTGCCAGCAGCAGCACAGGGGATAATTCACCCCTCCACTTT. Its protein product is CASSSTGDNSPLHF. The rearrangement links TRBV7-9 to TRBJ1-6, with TRBD1 matching 7 bases. Germline V gene sequence: CDR1 SEHNR, CDR2 FQNEAQ (reference sequence). The CDR3 extends over 14 amino acids. Trimming removed 5 bases from V and 5 bases from J; junction bases left unmatched: 3. Supplemented by reference TRBV7-9 and TRBJ1-6, the full variable domain reads DTGVSQNPRHKITKRGQNVTFRCDPISEHNRLYWYRQTLGQGPEFLTYFQNEAQLEKSRLLSDRFSAERPKGSFSTLEIQRTEQGDSAMYLCASSSTGDNSPLHFGNGTRLTVT.

CDR3 residues: CSARDGSGGHNEQFF. The CDR3 DNA sequence: TGCAGTGCTAGAGATGGTAGCGGGGGTCACAATGAGCAGTTCTTC. This rearrangement joins TRBV20-1 to TRBJ2-1, with 9 bases that match TRBD2. V was pared by 0 bases and J by 5 bases, with 5 bases of the junction left unmatched. The V gene's germline CDR1 is DFQATT and CDR2 SNEGSKA (reference sequence). This CDR3 spans 15 amino acids.

V gene TRBV15 combines with J gene TRBJ2-1; 8 bases line up with TRBD2. Trimming took 6 bases from V and 7 from J; bases not matched to a gene: 8. The germline V gene has CDR1 LNHNV and CDR2 YYDKDF (reference sequence). The CDR3 covers 14 residues. The DNA of the CDR3 is TGTGCCACCAGTGCGGGGGGAGTAGAAAATGAGCAGTTCTTC. It codes for CATSAGGVENEQFF. The entire variable domain, with the rest obtained from reference TRBV15 and TRBJ2-1, is as follows: DAMVIQNPRYQVTQFGKPVTLSCSQTLNHNVMYWYQQKSSQAPKLLFHYYDKDFNNEADTPDNFQSRRPNTSFCFLDIRSPGLGDTAMYLCATSAGGVENEQFFGPGTRLTVL.

This chain joins TRBV4-2 and TRBJ2-3, with TRBD2 identical over 11 bases. The CDR3 runs 16 residues. Germline CDR1 LGHNA, CDR2 YNFKEQ. J gave up 3 bases and V 5 bases, and 7 bases lay outside the gene matches. The CDR3 protein is CASSSRSGGATDTQYF. CDR3 in DNA: TGTGCCAGCAGCAGTCGTAGCGGGGGGGCGACAGATACGCAGTATTTT.

The chain combines TRBV19 with TRBJ1-1; D remains ambiguous. This CDR3 has 13 residues. Per germline, CDR1 LNHDA and CDR2 SQIVND (reference sequence). Trimming removed 3 bases at V and 2 bases at J, with 7 bases between. The CDR3 sequence is CASSISDNTEAFF. The CDR3 DNA reads as TGTGCCAGTAGTATTTCAGACAACACTGAAGCTTTCTTT.

This clonotype was detected only once. V is TRBV20-1 and J is TRBJ2-5; D gene uncertain. This CDR3 is 15 amino acids long. The V and J ends lost 0 bases and 1 base respectively, with 12 bases between them. Germline CDR1 is DFQATT and CDR2 is SNEGSKA (reference sequence). The CDR3 DNA reads as TGCAGTGCTAGAGAGCACCACGGCCCCCAAGAGACCCAGTACTTC. Amino acid sequence: CSAREHHGPQETQYF.

The V and J genes are TRBV12-5 and TRBJ1-2, with TRBD1 matching over 10 bases. J lost 2 bases, V lost 2 bases, and 5 bases had no gene match. CDR1 LGHNT and CDR2 FRNRAP come from the germline V gene. This CDR3 region has 16 residues. The CDR3 DNA is TGTGCTAGTGGTTTGCAAGGGACAGGGGACAACTATGGCTACACCTTC. Protein sequence: CASGLQGTGDNYGYTF.

This chain links TRBV10-3 with TRBJ1-5, with 7 positions matching TRBD1. Trimming cost V 6 bases and J 7 bases; bases outside gene matches: 6. CDR1 ENHRY and CDR2 SYGVKD come from the germline V gene. The CDR3 consists of 13 residues. The CDR3 region is CAIREGTEQPQHF. The CDR3 DNA is TGTGCCATCAGGGAAGGGACAGAACAGCCCCAGCATTTT.